The source of this T cell receptor beta chain is a study of early T cells in non-severe SARS-CoV-2 infection. Across the whole study: Whole-blood bulk RNA, unsorted, was sequenced, and chains were unpaired.

Ten or more counts support this clonotype. Individual cDNA molecules were tagged with unique molecular identifiers, the study reported. Using its own MiXCR run on the 5' RACE reads, TCRdb lists one record per CDR3 protein. The sample consists of several thousand distinct CDR3 sequences, more than 4.5% of them appearing once. Sequenced: whole blood. This TCR was recovered from an adult who was a healthcare worker with PCR-confirmed SARS-CoV-2 infection or an uninfected control (not recorded which).

CDR3 nucleotide sequence: TGCGCCAGCAGCTGGGGAGGTCGCGGGAGGACTAACAATGAGCAGTTCTTC. The encoded protein is CASSWGGRGRTNNEQFF. This chain links TRBV5-1 with TRBJ2-1; TRBD2 matches 8 bases. After removal of 3 bases from V and 5 bases from J, the junction contained 13 bases not matched to a gene. Germline V gives CDR1 SGHRS, CDR2 YFSETQ. The CDR3 totals 17 residues.